Described below is a single TCR beta chain sequence and its context. Antigen: not known. The data originate from a study of PD-1 blockade in classical Hodgkin lymphoma. Study results and limitations: No one has yet defined what causes the repertoire differences, which may be disease activity or prior therapy. Reports indicated that newly diagnosed patients had lower baseline TCR diversity than healthy donors did.

The sample's time point: newly diagnosed, previously untreated cHL patient sample. Researchers used magnetic negative selection to pull out pure CD4+ T cells from thawed PBMCs. Peripheral samples used as comparators were newly diagnosed, untreated classical Hodgkin lymphoma PBMCs. The length of the CDR3 is 14 residues. The germline gives CDR1 SGHTA, CDR2 FQGNSA. Losses at the gene ends were 3 bases for V and 6 bases for J; bases not matched to a gene: 6. Clones were sequenced by immunoSEQ multiplex PCR, and TCRdb holds only the in-frame ones, with some missing. The table lists 20,000 to 25,000 clones, about 90% of them singletons.

The sequence was obtained from a human donor with classical Hodgkin lymphoma. The specimen was CD4+ T cells from blood. The chain carries TRBV7-2 and TRBJ2-3; 7 positions match TRBD1. The CDR3 is CASSFEGAGDTQYF. The CDR3 DNA reads TGTGCCAGCAGCTTCGAGGGGGCAGGGGATACGCAGTATTTT.